Listed below are T cell receptor beta chains from one sample, sequenced in a study of long-term antiretroviral therapy in people with HIV. Profiling relied on immunoSEQ multiplex PCR, and the TCRdb table lists in-frame clones only, not all of them. The data show 28,000 or so clones, approximately 78% seen once. The specimen was unsorted PBMCs, collected 1.5 years before starting antiretroviral therapy. These receptors were taken from a man in his late teens or twenties with HIV. The CDR3 runs from the conserved cysteine through the conserved F or W. A D gene is named only where the DNA matches it firmly. For some rows the clone size is stated as once, few or many, or as a class when expanded; others skip it.

D,V,size,length,J,DNA,CDR3
TRBD2,TRBV7-2,.,17,TRBJ2-3,TGTGCCAGCAGATCCGGACTAGCGACTATGAGCACAGATACGCAGTATTTT,CASRSGLATMSTDTQYF
TRBD1,TRBV28,.,15,TRBJ2-7,TGTGCCAGCAACAACCAGGGGGTACACTCCTACGAGCAGTACTTC,CASNNQGVHSYEQYF
.,TRBV2,.,12,TRBJ2-7,TGTGCCAGCAGTGGGATCGGGTACGAGCAGTACTTC,CASSGIGYEQYF
.,TRBV27,.,14,TRBJ2-7,TGTGCCAGCAGTTCTAGGGGGGCAAACTACGAGCAGTACTTC,CASSSRGANYEQYF
TRBD1,TRBV7-9,once,15,TRBJ1-1,TGTGCCAGCAGCCAGCGGGACAGGGAGGGCACTGAAGCTTTCTTT,CASSQRDREGTEAFF
.,TRBV5-1,.,15,TRBJ2-2,TGCGCCAGCAGCCTCCCCACCGGGAACACCGGGGAGCTGTTTTTT,CASSLPTGNTGELFF
TRBD1,TRBV6-6,.,14,TRBJ2-7,TGTGCCAGCACTCTACAGGGGGATTCTTACGAGCAGTACTTC,CASTLQGDSYEQYF
TRBD1,TRBV28,.,12,TRBJ1-2,TGTGCCTTAGGGGGCGGTAACTATGGCTACACCTTC,CALGGGNYGYTF
.,TRBV6-5,.,14,TRBJ2-1,TGTGCCAGCAGTTACTCGCCCCGAGGAGGTGAGCAGTTCTTC,CASSYSPRGGEQFF
.,TRBV6-4,.,12,TRBJ2-7,TGTGCCAGCAGCCTAGGACTCGGCGAGCAGTACTTC,CASSLGLGEQYF
.,TRBV4-1,.,12,TRBJ1-1,TGCGCCAGCAGGCAGGGAACCACTGAAGCTTTCTTT,CASRQGTTEAFF
.,TRBV4-2,.,13,TRBJ1-5,TGTGCCAGCAGCCAAGAGACGGATCAGCCCCAGCATTTT,CASSQETDQPQHF
TRBD2,TRBV7-3,once,16,TRBJ2-2,TGTGCCAGCAGCTTAATCGGCGGGAGGGCCGCCGGGGAGCTGTTTTTT,CASSLIGGRAAGELFF
.,TRBV14,few,13,TRBJ2-7,TGTGCCAGCAGCCAAGGGGCCAACTACGAGCAGTACTTC,CASSQGANYEQYF
TRBD1,TRBV6-6,.,13,TRBJ1-2,TGTGCCAGCAGTTACGGACAGGGGGGTTTCGACACCTTC,CASSYGQGGFDTF